A selection of T cell receptor beta chains follows, all from one sample in a study of shared clonotypes between healthy human individuals. Some clones are missing from TCRdb's copy, which holds only in-frame ones; the method was immunoSEQ multiplex PCR. The profile shows about 1.1 million clones, roughly 80% of them singletons. Sequencing was carried out using memory CD4+ T cells from PBMCs. All receptors come from a man aged 18 to 35 in good health. Some clones in this sample may be carry-over from other donors' samples. Each CDR3 is given with its conserved first and last residue.

TRBV7-2	CASSLLPGYTEAFF
TRBV6-6	CASSYLNQPQHF
TRBV2	CASSEGRGSTF
TRBV25-1	CASSDPRQGNTEAFF
TRBV27	CASRLTGTGGYTF
TRBV2	CASSNHRTEAFF
TRBV5-1	CASSPLQGHEQYF
TRBV7-9	CASSRPAGGPSYNEQFF
TRBV30	CAWSSTQGGGYTF
TRBV15	CATSRTPTAAYEQYF
TRBV29-1	CSGYRGGTEAFF
TRBV28	CASSTTVNNQPQHF
TRBV5-8	CASSSGQSYEQYF
TRBV5-1	CASSQNRGSNGYTF
TRBV28	CASVQGTNEQFF
TRBV19	CASSIEPGRGELFF
TRBV19	CASRRGHPSGANVLTF
TRBV28	CASAGLSTREQFF
TRBV14	CASSSGTSGRSQYF
TRBV2	CASSKLYGYTF
TRBV6-1	CASSEVPGQGSRGNTIYF
TRBV18	CASSQRQKNTGELFF
TRBV6-6	CASSRSMDTQYF
TRBV21-1	CASSKARKNTEAFF
TRBV5-1	CASRPLLSSYEQYF
TRBV29-1	CSVGLPYEQYF
TRBV5-1	CASSLEGSGQETQYF
TRBV28	CASSFSQGWTGELFF
TRBV7-9	CASSVVATDTQYF